What follows is one TCR beta chain and its context. The antigen is not known. The source of the sample is a study of cytomegalovirus exposure and HLA in healthy donors. Study-level points and caveats: In an earlier analysis, productive rearrangement rates for most beta V segments clustered near 87% or 30%. The study recorded 150 to 200 TCR beta chains that were cytomegalovirus-associated.

PCR amplification relied on 60 Vbeta primers (plus 13 Jbeta primers). Produced via immunoSEQ multiplex PCR; TCRdb's table is partial and in-frame only. The sample yields 100,000 or so clones, around 84% seen once. The CDR3 extends over 17 amino acids. The V gene's germline CDR1 is LNHDA and CDR2 SQIVND (reference sequence). The trim removed 7 bases at V and 5 bases at J, leaving 19 bases unmatched. Those who donated were healthy bone marrow donors. The sample comprised PBMCs. The TCR originated in a man between 18 and 29 years old in good health and CMV-seronegative. The chain links TRBV19 to TRBJ2-5; 7 bases line up with TRBD2. DNA for the CDR3: TGTGCCAGTATCGCCTCTGGGGGGGAGTGCCTTACGGAGACCCAGTACTTC. This translates into CASIASGGECLTETQYF.